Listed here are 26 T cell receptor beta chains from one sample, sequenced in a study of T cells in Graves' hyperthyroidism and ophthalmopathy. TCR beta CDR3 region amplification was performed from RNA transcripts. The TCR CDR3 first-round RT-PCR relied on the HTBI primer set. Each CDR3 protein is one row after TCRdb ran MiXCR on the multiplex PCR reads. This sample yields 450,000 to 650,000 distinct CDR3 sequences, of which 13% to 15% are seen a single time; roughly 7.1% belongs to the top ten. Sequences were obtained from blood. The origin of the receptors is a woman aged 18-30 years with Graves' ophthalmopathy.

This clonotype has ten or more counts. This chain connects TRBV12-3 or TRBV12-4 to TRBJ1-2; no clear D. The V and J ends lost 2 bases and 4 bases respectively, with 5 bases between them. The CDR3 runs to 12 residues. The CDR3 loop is CASSLNGYGYTF. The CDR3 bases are TGTGCCAGCAGTTTAAACGGCTATGGCTACACCTTC.

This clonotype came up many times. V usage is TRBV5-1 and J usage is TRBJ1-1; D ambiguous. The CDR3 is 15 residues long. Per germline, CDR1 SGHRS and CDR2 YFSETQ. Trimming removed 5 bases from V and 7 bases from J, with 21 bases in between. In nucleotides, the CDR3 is TGCGCCAGCAGTGACTGGAAAGGTGGCGGAAGTGAAGCTTTCTTT. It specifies CASSDWKGGGSEAFF.

CDR3 coding DNA: TGTGCCTGGAGGTCAAGGATAGGGGCAGGATTACAAGAGACCCAGTACTTC. This translates into CAWRSRIGAGLQETQYF. The chain is built from TRBV30 and TRBJ2-5; D is possibly TRBD1 (5 bases). There are 17 residues in the CDR3. Germline lookup yields CDR1 GTSNPN and CDR2 SVGIG (reference sequence). The V and J ends lost 3 bases and 2 bases respectively, with 22 bases between them.

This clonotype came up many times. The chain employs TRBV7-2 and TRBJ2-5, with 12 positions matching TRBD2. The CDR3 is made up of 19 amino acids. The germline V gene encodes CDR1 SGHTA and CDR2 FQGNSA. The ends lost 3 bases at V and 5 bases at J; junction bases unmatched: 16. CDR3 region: CASSFSVRLAGDITETQYF. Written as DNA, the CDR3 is TGTGCCAGCAGCTTTTCTGTTCGACTAGCGGGAGATATAACGGAGACCCAGTACTTC.

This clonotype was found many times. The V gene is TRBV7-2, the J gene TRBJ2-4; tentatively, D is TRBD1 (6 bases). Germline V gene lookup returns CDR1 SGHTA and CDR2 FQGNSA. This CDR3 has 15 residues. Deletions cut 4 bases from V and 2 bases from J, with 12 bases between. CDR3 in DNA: TGTGCCAGCAGCTCGACCGGGACACCCAAAAACATTCAGTACTTC. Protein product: CASSSTGTPKNIQYF.

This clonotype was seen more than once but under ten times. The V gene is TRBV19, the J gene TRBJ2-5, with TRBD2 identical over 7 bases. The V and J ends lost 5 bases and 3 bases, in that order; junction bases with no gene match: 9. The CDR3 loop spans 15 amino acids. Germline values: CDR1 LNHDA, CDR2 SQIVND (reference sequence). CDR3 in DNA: TGTGCCAGTAGTCCTCCGGGCGGGACTAAAGAGACCCAGTACTTC. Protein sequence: CASSPPGGTKETQYF.

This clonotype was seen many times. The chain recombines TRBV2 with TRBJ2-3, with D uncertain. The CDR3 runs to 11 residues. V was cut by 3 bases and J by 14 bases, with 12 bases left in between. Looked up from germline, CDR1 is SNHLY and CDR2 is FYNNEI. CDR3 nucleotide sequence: TGTGCCAGCAGTGATTACCTAGTGGCGTATTTT. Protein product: CASSDYLVAYF.

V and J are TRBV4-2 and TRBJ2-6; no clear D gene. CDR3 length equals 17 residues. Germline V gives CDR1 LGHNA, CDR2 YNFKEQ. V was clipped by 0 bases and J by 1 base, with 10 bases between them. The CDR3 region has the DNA TGTGCCAGCAGCCAAGAGGGGTCCCATTCTGGGGCCAACGTCCTGACTTTC. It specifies CASSQEGSHSGANVLTF.

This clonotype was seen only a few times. The CDR3 spells CASSLMGPHTEAFF. CDR3 nucleotide sequence: TGTGCCAGCAGCCTCATGGGACCGCACACTGAAGCTTTCTTT. The V and J genes are TRBV7-9 and TRBJ1-1; perhaps TRBD1 as D (5 bases). The CDR3 is made up of 14 amino acids. The germline V and J ends were trimmed by 5 bases and 3 bases, with 13 bases remaining between them. The V gene's germline CDR1 is SEHNR and CDR2 FQNEAQ (reference sequence).

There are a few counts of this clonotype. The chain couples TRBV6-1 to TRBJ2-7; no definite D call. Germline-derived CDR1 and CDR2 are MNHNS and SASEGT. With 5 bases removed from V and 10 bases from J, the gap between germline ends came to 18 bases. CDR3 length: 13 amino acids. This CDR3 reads CASSPPNSMSQYF. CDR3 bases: TGTGCCAGCAGTCCCCCCAATTCTATGAGCCAGTACTTC.

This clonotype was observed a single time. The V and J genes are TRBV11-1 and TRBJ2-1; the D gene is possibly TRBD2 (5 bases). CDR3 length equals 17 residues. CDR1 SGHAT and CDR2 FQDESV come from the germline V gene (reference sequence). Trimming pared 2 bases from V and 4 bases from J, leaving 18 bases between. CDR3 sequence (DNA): TGTGCCAGCAGCTTACAATTTGGGAGTAGAACTTACAATGAGCAGTTCTTC. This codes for CASSLQFGSRTYNEQFF.

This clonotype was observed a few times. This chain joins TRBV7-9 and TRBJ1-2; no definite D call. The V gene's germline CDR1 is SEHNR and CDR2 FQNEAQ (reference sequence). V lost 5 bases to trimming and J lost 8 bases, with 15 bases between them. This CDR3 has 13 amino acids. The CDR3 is CASSRAGPWGYTF. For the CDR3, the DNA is TGTGCCAGCAGCCGGGCTGGGCCATGGGGCTACACCTTC.

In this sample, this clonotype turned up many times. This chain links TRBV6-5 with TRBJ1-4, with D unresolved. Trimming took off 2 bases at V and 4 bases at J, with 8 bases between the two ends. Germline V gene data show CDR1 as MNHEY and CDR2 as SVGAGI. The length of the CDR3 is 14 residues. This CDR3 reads CASSYGIGNEKLFF. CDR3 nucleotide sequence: TGTGCCAGCAGTTACGGTATCGGTAATGAAAAACTGTTTTTT.

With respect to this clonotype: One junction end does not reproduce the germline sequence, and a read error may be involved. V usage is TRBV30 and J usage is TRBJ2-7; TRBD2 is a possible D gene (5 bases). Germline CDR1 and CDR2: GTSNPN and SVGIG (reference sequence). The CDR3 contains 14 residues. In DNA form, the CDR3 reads TGTGCCTGGAGTGTAGGGAGTCCCTCCCACGAGCAGTACTTC. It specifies CAWSVGSPSHEQYF.

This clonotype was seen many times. In nucleotides, the CDR3 is TGTGCCAGCAATAACAGGGGTGCCAAAAACATTCAGTACTTC. Translated, it gives CASNNRGAKNIQYF. This chain connects TRBV12-3 or TRBV12-4 to TRBJ2-4; 7 nucleotides align to TRBD1. Trimming cost V 7 bases and J 1 base; bases outside gene matches: 4. The CDR3 loop spans 14 amino acids.

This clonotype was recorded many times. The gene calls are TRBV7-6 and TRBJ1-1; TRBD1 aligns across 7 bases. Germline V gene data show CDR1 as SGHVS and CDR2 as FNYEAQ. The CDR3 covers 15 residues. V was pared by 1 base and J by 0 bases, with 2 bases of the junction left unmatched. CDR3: CASSLDGTVNTEAFF. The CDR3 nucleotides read TGTGCCAGCAGCTTAGACGGGACAGTGAACACTGAAGCTTTCTTT.

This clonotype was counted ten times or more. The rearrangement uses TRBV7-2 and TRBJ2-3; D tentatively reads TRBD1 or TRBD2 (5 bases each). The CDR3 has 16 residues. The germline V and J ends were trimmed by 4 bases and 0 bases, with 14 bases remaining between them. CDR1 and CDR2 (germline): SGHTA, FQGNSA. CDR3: CASSSGTVGSTDTQYF. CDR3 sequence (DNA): TGTGCCAGCAGCTCCGGGACGGTGGGGAGCACAGATACGCAGTATTTT. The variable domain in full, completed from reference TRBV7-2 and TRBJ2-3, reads GAGVSQSPSNKVTEKGKDVELRCDPISGHTALYWYRQSLGQGLEFLIYFQGNSAPDKSGLPSDRFSAERTGGSVSTLTIQRTQQEDSAVYLCASSSGTVGSTDTQYFGPGTRLTVL.

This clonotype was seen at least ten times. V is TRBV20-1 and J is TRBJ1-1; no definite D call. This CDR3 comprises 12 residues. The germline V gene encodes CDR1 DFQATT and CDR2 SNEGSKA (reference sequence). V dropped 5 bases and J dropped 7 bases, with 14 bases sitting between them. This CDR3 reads CSAPDRAFEAFF. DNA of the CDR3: TGCAGTGCTCCGGACCGGGCCTTTGAAGCTTTCTTT.

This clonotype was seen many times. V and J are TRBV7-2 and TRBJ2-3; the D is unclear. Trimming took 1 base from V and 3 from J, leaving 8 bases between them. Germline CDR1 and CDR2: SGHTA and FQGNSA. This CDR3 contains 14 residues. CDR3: CASSLGIDTDTQYF. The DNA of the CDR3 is TGTGCCAGCAGCTTAGGGATAGATACAGATACGCAGTATTTT.

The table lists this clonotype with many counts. DNA of the CDR3: TGCGCCAGCAGCACGGGGACTAGCGGGACTGGAGAGACCCAGTACTTC. Its protein is CASSTGTSGTGETQYF. The chain carries TRBV5-1 and TRBJ2-5; 13 bases match TRBD2. The CDR3 totals 16 residues. V lost 4 bases to trimming and J lost 4 bases; unmatched junction nucleotides: 7. The germline CDR1 and CDR2 sequences are SGHRS and YFSETQ. Supplemented by reference TRBV5-1 and TRBJ2-5, the full variable domain reads KAGVTQTPRYLIKTRGQQVTLSCSPISGHRSVSWYQQTPGQGLQFLFEYFSETQRNKGNFPGRFSGRQFSNSRSEMNVSTLELGDSALYLCASSTGTSGTGETQYFGPGTRLLVL.

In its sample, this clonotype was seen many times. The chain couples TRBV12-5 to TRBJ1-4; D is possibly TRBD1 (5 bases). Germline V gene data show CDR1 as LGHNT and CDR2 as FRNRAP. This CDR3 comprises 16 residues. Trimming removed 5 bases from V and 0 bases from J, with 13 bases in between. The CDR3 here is CASGPRGSSTNEKLFF. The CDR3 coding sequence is TGTGCTAGTGGTCCACGGGGGAGTTCAACTAATGAAAAACTGTTTTTT.

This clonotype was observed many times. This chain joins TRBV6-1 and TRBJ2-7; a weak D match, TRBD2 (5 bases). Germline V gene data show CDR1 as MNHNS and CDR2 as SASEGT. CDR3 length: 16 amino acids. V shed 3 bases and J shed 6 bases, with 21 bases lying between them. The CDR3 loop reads CASSDMRSSLMLEQYF. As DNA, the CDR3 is TGTGCCAGCAGTGATATGCGGTCTAGCCTTATGCTCGAGCAGTACTTC.

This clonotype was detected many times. The CDR3 spells CASSPLGTGNTIYF. CDR3 coding DNA: TGTGCCAGCAGTCCCTTGGGTACTGGAAACACCATATATTTT. The chain couples TRBV6-1 to TRBJ1-3; D gene unclear. Germline CDR1 reads MNHNS; CDR2 reads SASEGT. V was clipped by 5 bases and J by 2 bases, with 10 bases between them. This CDR3 is built from 14 residues.

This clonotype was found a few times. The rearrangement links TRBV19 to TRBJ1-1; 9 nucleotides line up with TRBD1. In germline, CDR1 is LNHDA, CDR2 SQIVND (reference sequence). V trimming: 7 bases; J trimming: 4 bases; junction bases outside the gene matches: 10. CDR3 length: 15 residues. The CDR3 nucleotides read TGTGCCAGTATACCGGGGACAGGGCGTTCCACTGAAGCTTTCTTT. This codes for CASIPGTGRSTEAFF.

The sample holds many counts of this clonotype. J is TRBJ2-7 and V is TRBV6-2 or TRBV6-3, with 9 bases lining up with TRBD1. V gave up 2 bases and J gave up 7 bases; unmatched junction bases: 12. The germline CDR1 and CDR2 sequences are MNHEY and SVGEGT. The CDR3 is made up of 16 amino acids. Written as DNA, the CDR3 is TGTGCCAGCAGTTACCGAACCGGGACAGGGAGGAAAGAGCAGTACTTC. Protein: CASSYRTGTGRKEQYF.

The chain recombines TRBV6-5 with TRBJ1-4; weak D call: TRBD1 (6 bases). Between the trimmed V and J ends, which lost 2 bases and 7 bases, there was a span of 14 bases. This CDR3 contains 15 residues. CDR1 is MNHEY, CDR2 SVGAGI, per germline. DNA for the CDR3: TGTGCCAGCAGTTACCAGACAGGTGTGAGTGAAAAACTGTTTTTT. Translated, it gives CASSYQTGVSEKLFF.